This TCR beta chain is from a study of blood T cell repertoires in COVID-19. Turning to the study itself: Acute and convalescent COVID-19 specimens originated in the United States, Italy and Spain. From T cells, B-cell-depleted T cells, or PBMCs came the material, which was cDNA or gDNA.

Original processing notes: Counts of nucleated cells, estimated from reference gene primer amplification, were obtained. Assay: immunoSEQ multiplex PCR; the TCRdb copy retains only in-frame clones and omits some. D and trimming come from the DNA, and the V and J calls and clone size come from that table. This sample carries over 200,000 clones, around 90% of them seen once, and the ten largest clones take 0.99%. The germline gives CDR1 KGHSH, CDR2 LQKENI. The CDR3 extends over 16 amino acids. Trimming removed 4 bases from V and 7 bases from J; junction bases left unmatched: 11. Material for sequencing was peripheral blood. The chain is built from TRBV18 and TRBJ1-5, with TRBD1 identical over 9 bases. The sequence was collected from a middle-aged woman who had recovered from COVID-19. The CDR3 DNA follows: TGTGCCAGCTCACAAACCGGGACAGGGATAGGGCAGCCCCAGCATTTT. Translated: CASSQTGTGIGQPQHF.